Reported below is one T cell receptor beta chain. The specificity of this receptor is unknown. No qualities accompany the bases; no much larger clone lies one base away. The trial excluded patients who had a history of autoimmune disease or who were on systemic immunosuppression. Peripheral blood for TCR sequencing was drawn from every dose cohort at baseline, at cycle 4 day 1 and at cycle 7 day 1. The samples were taken from a phase I, first-in-human, multicenter, open-label dose-escalation trial of ivuxolimab. The trial enrolled adults with locally advanced or metastatic head and neck squamous cell, hepatocellular, melanoma or renal cell carcinoma. Before TCR sequencing, CD4+ and CD8+ T cells were separately sorted from peripheral blood. To sequence the TCRbeta CDR3 region, genomic DNA was isolated from the sorted cells. TCRbeta CDR3 regions were sequenced using the immunoSEQ Assay. In its TCRdb copy, this immuneACCESS table keeps in-frame sequences only and misses some clones. Where compared with another copy, unresolved V genes explain less than half of these, and the others have no known cause. The sample includes some 66,000 clones, with roughly four fifths observed a single time. The ten largest account for 5.5% of the sample.

This entry belongs to a study of OX40 agonist ivuxolimab in advanced cancers. Study-level background: Ivuxolimab was a fully human IgG2 agonistic monoclonal antibody targeting the costimulatory receptor OX40 (CD134). Intravenous ivuxolimab was administered to patients every 2 weeks at six dose levels: 0.01, 0.1, 0.3, 1.5, 3 and 10 mg/kg. Of the approximately 50 dose-escalation patients, hepatocellular carcinoma was present in about 19, melanoma in roughly 15, renal cell carcinoma in 9 and head and neck cancer in 9. A male proportion of under 85% and a mean age of approximately 62 years, ranging from 23 to 79, were recorded for the dose-escalation cohort. Patients were allowed to have had prior anti-PD-1, anti-PD-L1 or anti-CTLA-4 therapy, and around 40% of the dose-escalation patients had previously received checkpoint inhibitors. Partial responses occurred in three dose-escalation patients: two with cutaneous melanoma and one with hepatocellular carcinoma. The purpose of peripheral TCRbeta sequencing was to test whether ivuxolimab changed TCR sequence diversity and led to clonal T-cell expansion. The paper reports the monotherapy dose-escalation portion (N = 52 patients) of the phase I ivuxolimab trial. Summary of the overall study and its limitations: Low levels of normalized T-cell clonal expansion were also seen in some patients who did not respond. After ivuxolimab, CD8+ T cells had more expanded clones than CD4+ T cells on average. At doses from 0.1 to 3.0 mg/kg, clonal expansion was seen in both CD4+ and CD8+ blood T cells between baseline and week 6. In the 0.1-3.0 mg/kg groups, partial responders were among the patients with the lowest normalized peripheral clonal expansion, particularly in CD8+ T cells. The antigen specificity of the peripheral T cells that underwent clonal expansion was not determined.

V is pared back by 0 bases and J by 5 bases, with 16 bases lying between the germline termini. CDR1 and CDR2, looked up from the germline V gene, are MGHRA and YSYEKL. The CDR3 goes from the cysteine to the phenylalanine over 16 residues. Only the CDR3 region is kept as DNA, spanning 48 bases read in frame from base 1. The sequenced sample was CD4+ or CD8+ T cells sorted from blood, obtained in a trial of the OX40 agonist ivuxolimab. The receptor's source is an adult with an advanced solid tumor such as melanoma, head and neck, liver or kidney cancer. The chain is made from TRBV4-1 and TRBJ1-2, and the D gene may be TRBD1, 6 bases matching. The CDR3 has the sequence CASSQDVRGQVYGYTF. The sequenced DNA: TGCGCCAGCAGCCAAGATGTGCGGGGGCAGGTATATGGCTACACCTTC.